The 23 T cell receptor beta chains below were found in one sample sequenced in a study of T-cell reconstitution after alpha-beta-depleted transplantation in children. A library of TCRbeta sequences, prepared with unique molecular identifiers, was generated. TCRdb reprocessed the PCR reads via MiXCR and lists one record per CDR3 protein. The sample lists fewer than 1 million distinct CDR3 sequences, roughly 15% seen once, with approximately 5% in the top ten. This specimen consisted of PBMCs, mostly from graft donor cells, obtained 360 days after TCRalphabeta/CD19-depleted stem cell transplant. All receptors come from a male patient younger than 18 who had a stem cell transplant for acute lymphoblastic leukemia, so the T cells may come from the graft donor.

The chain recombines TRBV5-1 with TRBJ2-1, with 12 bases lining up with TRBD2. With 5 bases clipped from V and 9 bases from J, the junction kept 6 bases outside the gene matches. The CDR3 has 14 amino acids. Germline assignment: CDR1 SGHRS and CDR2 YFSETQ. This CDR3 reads CASRGLAGDVEQFF. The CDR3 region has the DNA TGCGCCAGCAGGGGACTAGCGGGTGATGTTGAGCAGTTCTTC.

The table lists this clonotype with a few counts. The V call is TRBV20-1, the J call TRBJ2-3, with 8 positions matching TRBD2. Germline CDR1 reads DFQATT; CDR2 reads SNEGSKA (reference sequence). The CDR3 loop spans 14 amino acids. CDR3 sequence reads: CRTNPGLETDTQYF. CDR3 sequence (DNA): TGCAGGACTAACCCGGGACTAGAAACAGATACGCAGTATTTT.

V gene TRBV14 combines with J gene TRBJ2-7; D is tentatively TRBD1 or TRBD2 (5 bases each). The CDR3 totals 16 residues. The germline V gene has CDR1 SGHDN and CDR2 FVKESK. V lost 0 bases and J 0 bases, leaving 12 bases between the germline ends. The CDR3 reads CASSQERDVSSYEQYF. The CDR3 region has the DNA TGTGCCAGCAGCCAAGAGAGGGACGTTTCCTCCTACGAGCAGTACTTC. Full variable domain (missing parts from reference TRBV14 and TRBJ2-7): EAGVTQFPSHSVIEKGQTVTLRCDPISGHDNLYWYRRVMGKEIKFLLHFVKESKQDESGMPNNRFLAERTGGTYSTLKVQPAELEDSGVYFCASSQERDVSSYEQYFGPGTRLTVT.

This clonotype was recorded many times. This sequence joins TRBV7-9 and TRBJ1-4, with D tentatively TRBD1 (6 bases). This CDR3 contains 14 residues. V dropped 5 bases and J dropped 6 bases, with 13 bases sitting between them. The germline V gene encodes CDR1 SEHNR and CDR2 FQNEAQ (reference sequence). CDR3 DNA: TGTGCCAGCAGCCCGGGACATGTTGATGAAAAACTGTTTTTT. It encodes CASSPGHVDEKLFF.

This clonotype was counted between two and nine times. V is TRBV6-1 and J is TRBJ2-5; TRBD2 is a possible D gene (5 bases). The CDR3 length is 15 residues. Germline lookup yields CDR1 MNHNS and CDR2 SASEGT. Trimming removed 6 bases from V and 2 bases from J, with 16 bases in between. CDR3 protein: CASRRTPGSQETQYF. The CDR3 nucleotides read TGTGCCAGCAGACGGACGCCGGGGAGTCAAGAGACCCAGTACTTC.

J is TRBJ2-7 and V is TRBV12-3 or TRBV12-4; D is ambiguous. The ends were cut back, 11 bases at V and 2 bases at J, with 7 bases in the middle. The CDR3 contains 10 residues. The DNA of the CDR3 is TGTGCCGTTTACCCCTACGAGCAGTACTTC. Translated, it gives CAVYPYEQYF.

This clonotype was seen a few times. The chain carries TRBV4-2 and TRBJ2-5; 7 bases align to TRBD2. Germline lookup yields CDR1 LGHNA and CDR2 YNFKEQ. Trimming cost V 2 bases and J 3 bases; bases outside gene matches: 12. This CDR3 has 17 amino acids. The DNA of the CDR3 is TGTGCCAGCAGCCAACCGTTGGCGGGAGCCGGCAAAGAGACCCAGTACTTC. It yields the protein CASSQPLAGAGKETQYF.

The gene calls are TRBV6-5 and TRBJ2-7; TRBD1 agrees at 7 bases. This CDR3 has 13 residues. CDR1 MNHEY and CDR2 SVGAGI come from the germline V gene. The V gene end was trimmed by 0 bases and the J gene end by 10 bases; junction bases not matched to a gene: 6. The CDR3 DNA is TGTGCCAGCAGTTACTCGGGGACAGCGATACAGTACTTC. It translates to CASSYSGTAIQYF.

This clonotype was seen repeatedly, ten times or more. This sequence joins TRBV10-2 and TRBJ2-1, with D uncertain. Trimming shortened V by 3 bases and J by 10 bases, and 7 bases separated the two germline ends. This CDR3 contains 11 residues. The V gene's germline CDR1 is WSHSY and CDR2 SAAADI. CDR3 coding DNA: TGCGCCAGCAGTGAAGGACGGGAGCAGTTCTTC. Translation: CASSEGREQFF.

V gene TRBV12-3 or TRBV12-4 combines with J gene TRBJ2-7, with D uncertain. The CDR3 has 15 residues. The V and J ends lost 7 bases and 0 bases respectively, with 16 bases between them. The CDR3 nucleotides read TGTGCCAGCAACCCGGGCGGTCTCAACTCCTACGAGCAGTACTTC. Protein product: CASNPGGLNSYEQYF.

CDR3 DNA: TGTGCCAGCAGCCAAGATCCGACGGGAGCCCACCCCCTTGGTACGCAGTATTTT. This encodes CASSQDPTGAHPLGTQYF. The V call is TRBV4-2, the J call TRBJ2-3; D perhaps matches TRBD2 (6 bases). There are 18 residues in the CDR3. V lost 0 bases, J lost 8 bases, and 24 bases lay in between. Germline CDR1 is LGHNA and CDR2 is YNFKEQ.

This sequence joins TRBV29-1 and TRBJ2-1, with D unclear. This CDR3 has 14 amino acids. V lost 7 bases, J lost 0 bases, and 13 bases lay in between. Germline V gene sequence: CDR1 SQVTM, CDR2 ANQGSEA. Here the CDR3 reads CSALSWSSYNEQFF. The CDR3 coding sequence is TGCAGCGCCTTATCATGGAGCTCCTACAATGAGCAGTTCTTC.

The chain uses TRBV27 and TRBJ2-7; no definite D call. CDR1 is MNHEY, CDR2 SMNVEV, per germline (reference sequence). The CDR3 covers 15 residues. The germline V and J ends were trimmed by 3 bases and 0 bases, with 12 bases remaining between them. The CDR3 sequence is CASSFTRSTSYEQYF. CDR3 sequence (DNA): TGTGCCAGCAGTTTTACCCGAAGTACCTCCTACGAGCAGTACTTC.

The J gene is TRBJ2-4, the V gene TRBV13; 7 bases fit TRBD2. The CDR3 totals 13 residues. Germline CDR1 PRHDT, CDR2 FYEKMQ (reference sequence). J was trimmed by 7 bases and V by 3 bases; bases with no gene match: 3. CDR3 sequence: CASSFGRENIQYF. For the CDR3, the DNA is TGTGCCAGCAGCTTCGGGCGGGAGAACATTCAGTACTTC. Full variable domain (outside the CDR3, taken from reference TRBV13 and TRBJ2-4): AAGVIQSPRHLIKEKRETATLKCYPIPRHDTVYWYQQGPGQDPQFLISFYEKMQSDKGSIPDRFSAQQFSDYHSELNMSSLELGDSALYFCASSFGRENIQYFGAGTRLSVL.

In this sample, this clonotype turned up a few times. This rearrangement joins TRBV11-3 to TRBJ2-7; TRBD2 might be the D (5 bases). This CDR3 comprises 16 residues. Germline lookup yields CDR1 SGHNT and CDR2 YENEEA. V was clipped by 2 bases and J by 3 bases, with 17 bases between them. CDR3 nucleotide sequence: TGTGCCAGCAGCTTACCCCTACGAGGAGGAGACTACGAGCAGTACTTC. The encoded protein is CASSLPLRGGDYEQYF.

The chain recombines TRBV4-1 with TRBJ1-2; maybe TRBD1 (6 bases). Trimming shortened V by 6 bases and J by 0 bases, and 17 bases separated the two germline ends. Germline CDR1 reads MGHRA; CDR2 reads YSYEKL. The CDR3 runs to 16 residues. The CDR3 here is CASRHIKQGANYGYTF. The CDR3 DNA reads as TGCGCCAGCAGACACATAAAACAGGGAGCTAACTATGGCTACACCTTC.

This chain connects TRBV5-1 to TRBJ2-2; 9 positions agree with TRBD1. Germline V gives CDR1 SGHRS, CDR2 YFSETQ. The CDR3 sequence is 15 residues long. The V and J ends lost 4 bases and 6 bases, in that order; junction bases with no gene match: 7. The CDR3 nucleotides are TGCGCCAGCAGCGGCCGGGACAGGGTCTCCGGGGAGCTGTTTTTT. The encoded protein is CASSGRDRVSGELFF.

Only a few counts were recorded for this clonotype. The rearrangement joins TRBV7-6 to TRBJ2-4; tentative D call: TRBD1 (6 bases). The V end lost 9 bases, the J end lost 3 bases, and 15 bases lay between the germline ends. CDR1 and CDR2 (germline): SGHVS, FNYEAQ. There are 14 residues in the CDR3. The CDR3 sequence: CARDLRGFKNIQYF. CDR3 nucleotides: TGTGCCAGGGACCTCAGGGGATTCAAAAACATTCAGTACTTC.

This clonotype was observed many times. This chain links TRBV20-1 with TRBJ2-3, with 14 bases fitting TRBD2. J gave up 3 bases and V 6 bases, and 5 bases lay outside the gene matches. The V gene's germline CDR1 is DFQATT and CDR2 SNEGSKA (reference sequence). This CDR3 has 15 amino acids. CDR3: CSALGTSGSTDTQYF. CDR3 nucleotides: TGCAGTGCCCTAGGGACTAGCGGGAGTACAGATACGCAGTATTTT.

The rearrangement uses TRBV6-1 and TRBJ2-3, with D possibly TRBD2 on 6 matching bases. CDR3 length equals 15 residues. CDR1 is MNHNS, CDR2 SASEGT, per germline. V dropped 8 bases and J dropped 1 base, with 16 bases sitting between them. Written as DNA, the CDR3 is TGTGCCAGCGGAGTACTGGGACTCCGCACAGATACGCAGTATTTT. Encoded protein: CASGVLGLRTDTQYF.

CDR3 residues: CASSQAQPGFF. CDR3 nucleotide sequence: TGTGCCAGCAGTCAGGCCCAGCCCGGGTTCTTC. The chain has TRBV7-9 and TRBJ2-1; no definite D call. The V and J ends lost 6 bases and 15 bases respectively, with 15 bases between them. Germline assignment: CDR1 SEHNR and CDR2 FQNEAQ (reference sequence). The CDR3 runs 11 residues.

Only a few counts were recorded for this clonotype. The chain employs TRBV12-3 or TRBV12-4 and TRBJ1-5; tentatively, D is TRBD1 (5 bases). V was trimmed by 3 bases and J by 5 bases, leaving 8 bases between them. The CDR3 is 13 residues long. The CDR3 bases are TGTGCCAGCAGTTTCACCAGGGATCAGCCCCAGCATTTT. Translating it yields CASSFTRDQPQHF.

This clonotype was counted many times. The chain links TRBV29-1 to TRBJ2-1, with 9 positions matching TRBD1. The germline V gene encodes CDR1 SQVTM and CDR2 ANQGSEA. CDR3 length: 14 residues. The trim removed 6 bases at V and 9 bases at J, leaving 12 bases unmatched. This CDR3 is CSVRRGQGRGEQFF. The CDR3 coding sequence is TGCAGCGTGCGCCGGGGACAGGGTAGGGGTGAGCAGTTCTTC.